The 21 T cell receptor beta chains reported below all come from one sample, sequenced in a study of glioma-infiltrating T cells. TCR alpha and beta CDR3 regions were amplified from RNA using iRepertoire nested multiplex PCR. TCRdb re-called the multiplex PCR reads with MiXCR, one entry per CDR3 protein. In the table there are 300,000 to 400,000 distinct CDR3 sequences, about two fifths of which are singletons. Specimen: glioma tissue, nonneoplastic brain tissue, or PBMCs (not recorded which). The receptors derive from a human donor with low-grade glioma or glioblastoma, undergoing nonglioma brain surgery, or in good health (not recorded which).

Note on this clonotype: A read error may explain this, as a much larger clone is one base away. No conserved phenylalanine or tryptophan is present at the end of the CDR3, so a read error is the likely explanation. J is TRBJ2-7 and V is TRBV4-1; D may be TRBD2 (6 bases). The ends were cut back, 4 bases at V and 0 bases at J, with 13 bases in the middle. The length of the CDR3 is 15 residues. CDR1 MGHRA and CDR2 YSYEKL come from the germline V gene. CDR3 sequence reads: CASSLSGGFSYEQYL. The CDR3 region has the DNA TGCGCCAGCAGCCTCTCCGGAGGGTTCTCCTACGAGCAGTACTTA.

The sample holds a few counts of this clonotype. The J gene is TRBJ2-3, the V gene TRBV15, with no clear D. CDR1 and CDR2 (germline): LNHNV, YYDKDF (reference sequence). The CDR3 contains 12 residues. Trimming took off 1 base at V and 7 bases at J, with 6 bases between the two ends. CDR3 region: CATSRVRYTQYF. The CDR3 DNA reads TGTGCCACCAGCAGAGTGAGGTATACGCAGTATTTT.

There are many counts of this clonotype. This chain connects TRBV6-1 to TRBJ2-2; no firm D call. Germline-derived CDR1 and CDR2 are MNHNS and SASEGT. The CDR3 consists of 15 residues. Deletions cut 6 bases from V and 4 bases from J, with 15 bases between. The CDR3 spells CASSERLHFTGELFF. CDR3 sequence (DNA): TGTGCCAGCAGCGAGAGACTTCATTTCACCGGGGAGCTGTTTTTT.

About this clonotype itself: Germline and junction disagree at one end, which may indicate a read error. V usage is TRBV27 and J usage is TRBJ1-5; D possibly corresponds to TRBD1 (6 bases). CDR1 MNHEY and CDR2 SMNVEV come from the germline V gene (reference sequence). The CDR3 is made up of 13 amino acids. The CDR3 DNA reads TGTGCCAGCAGCCTGACAGGCTATCAGCCCAAGCATTTT. This gives the protein CASSLTGYQPKHF.

A remark on this clonotype: An end of the junction differs from the germline gene, which may be a read error. The V and J genes are TRBV24-1 and TRBJ2-1; 14 positions match TRBD2. This CDR3 region has 24 residues. Germline CDR1 KGHDR, CDR2 SFDVKD. CDR3 DNA sequence: TGTGCCACCGGTGATTTTGGTAGGGACAGGACCGGGACTAGCGGGAGAGGGTCCTACAATGAGCAGTTCTTC. Its protein is CATGDFGRDRTGTSGRGSYNEQFF.

This clonotype was detected once. A read error is possible here, since a much larger clone lies one base away. The V call is TRBV2, the J call TRBJ1-3; TRBD1 aligns across 8 bases. CDR3 length: 13 amino acids. Germline V lookup: CDR1 SNHLY, CDR2 FYNNEI. J was trimmed by 2 bases and V by 11 bases; bases with no gene match: 5. The CDR3 DNA follows: TGTGCCGGAACGACAGGGGCTGGAAACACCATATATTTT. Its translation is CAGTTGAGNTIYF.

This clonotype was seen a single time. Because it lacks the conserved phenylalanine or tryptophan at the end, this CDR3 is likely a read error. V and J are TRBV18 and TRBJ2-7, with 7 bases aligning to TRBD2. The CDR3 extends over 13 amino acids. The ends lost 4 bases at V and 7 bases at J; junction bases unmatched: 7. Germline lookup yields CDR1 KGHSH and CDR2 LQKENI. The CDR3 protein is CASSQASGSEQYL. DNA of the CDR3: TGTGCCAGCTCACAGGCTAGCGGTTCGGAGCAGTACTTA.

This rearrangement joins TRBV19 to TRBJ2-4; no firm D call. This CDR3 has 13 amino acids. Germline lookup yields CDR1 LNHDA and CDR2 SQIVND (reference sequence). V was trimmed by 4 bases and J by 6 bases, leaving 10 bases between them. This chain's CDR3 is CASSTQDGNIQYF. Written as DNA, the CDR3 is TGTGCCAGTAGTACTCAGGACGGAAACATTCAGTACTTC.

This chain links TRBV25-1 with TRBJ1-1, with TRBD1 identical over 7 bases. The V segment lost 7 bases and the J segment 4 bases; nucleotides outside the gene matches: 6. This CDR3 region has 13 residues. Germline CDR1 MGHDK, CDR2 SYGVNS. The CDR3 DNA is TGTGCCAGCACCCAGGGGGTAGGCACTGAAGCTTTCTTT. Its translation is CASTQGVGTEAFF.

The chain is built from TRBV15 and TRBJ2-7; 7 nucleotides line up with TRBD2. Per the germline V gene, CDR1 is LNHNV and CDR2 is YYDKDF (reference sequence). The CDR3 totals 14 residues. Trimming removed 5 bases from V and 2 bases from J; junction bases left unmatched: 6. CDR3 sequence: CATSLGEGTYEQYF. Written as DNA, the CDR3 is TGTGCCACCAGCCTCGGGGAGGGCACCTACGAGCAGTACTTC.

This clonotype came up a few times. The V and J genes are TRBV29-1 and TRBJ2-7, with D unresolved. Germline V gene sequence: CDR1 SQVTM, CDR2 ANQGSEA. Trimming shortened V by 4 bases and J by 8 bases, and 15 bases separated the two germline ends. The CDR3 sequence is 12 residues long. CDR3 protein: CSVARSGFQQYF. The DNA for the CDR3 is TGCAGCGTTGCCCGATCCGGTTTCCAGCAGTACTTC.

Comment on this clonotype: With a much larger clone just one base away, this may be a read error. J is TRBJ2-2 and V is TRBV6-1; TRBD1 agrees at 12 bases. Germline V gene lookup returns CDR1 MNHNS and CDR2 SASEGT. The CDR3 covers 14 residues. The CDR3 coding sequence is TGTGCCACCCGGGACAGGGGGCGGACCGGGAAGCTGTTTTTT. Protein: CATRDRGRTGKLFF.

Worth noting for this clonotype: At one of its ends the junction is not consistent with the germline gene, which may arise from a read error. The gene calls are TRBV7-9 and TRBJ2-7; a possible D gene is TRBD2 (6 bases). This CDR3 has 15 residues. CDR1 is SEHNR and CDR2 is FQNEAQ in the germline V gene (reference sequence). DNA of the CDR3: TGCGCCAGCAGCCAAGATCCGGCAGCGGGCTACGAGCAGTACTTC. Its protein is CASSQDPAAGYEQYF. Using reference TRBV7-9 and TRBJ2-7 for the parts outside the CDR3, the full variable domain is DTGVSQNPRHKITKRGQNVTFRCDPISEHNRLYWYRQTLGQGPEFLTYFQNEAQLEKSRLLSDRFSAERPKGSFSTLEIQRTEQGDSAMYLCASSQDPAAGYEQYFGPGTRLTVT.

This clonotype was found many times. The chain has TRBV4-3 and TRBJ2-5, with 7 nucleotides matching TRBD1. The CDR3 runs 14 residues. Trimming took 5 bases from V and 2 from J; bases not matched to a gene: 5. CDR1 is LGHNA, CDR2 YSLEER, per germline. The CDR3 DNA sequence: TGCGCCAGCAGCAAAAGACAGGGACAAGAGACCCAGTACTTC. Residues: CASSKRQGQETQYF.

With respect to this clonotype: One base away lies a much larger clone, so this may be a sequencing read error. V and J are TRBV18 and TRBJ2-3; unclear D gene. CDR3 size: 14 residues. Germline CDR1 and CDR2: KGHSH and LQKENI. CDR3 nucleotide sequence: TGTACCACCCGGGTGGACGCAGGCACAGATACGCAGTATTTT. Residues: CTTRVDAGTDTQYF.

The gene calls are TRBV3-1 and TRBJ2-7; 10 bases line up with TRBD1. The CDR3 runs 14 residues. J gave up 5 bases and V 7 bases, and 8 bases lay outside the gene matches. CDR1 LGHDT and CDR2 YNNKEL come from the germline V gene (reference sequence). The CDR3 region is CASTSRGTGDEQYF. CDR3 nucleotides: TGTGCCAGCACGTCCAGGGGGACAGGGGACGAGCAGTACTTC.

This clonotype occurred a few times. The chain couples TRBV10-3 to TRBJ2-4; D is unresolved. V shed 0 bases and J shed 0 bases, with 9 bases lying between them. CDR1 is ENHRY, CDR2 SYGVKD, per germline. The CDR3 is 16 residues long. The CDR3 sequence is CAISESQSIAKNIQYF. The CDR3 region has the DNA TGTGCCATCAGTGAGTCTCAGTCTATAGCCAAAAACATTCAGTACTTC.

This chain joins TRBV28 and TRBJ2-7; 8 bases line up with TRBD1. The CDR3 is 15 residues long. Losses at the gene ends were 6 bases for V and 0 bases for J; bases not matched to a gene: 7. Germline lookup yields CDR1 MDHEN and CDR2 SYDVKM. CDR3 sequence (DNA): TGTGCCAGCAGCCAGGACAGGGTGAGCTCCTACGAGCAGTACTTC. Its protein product is CASSQDRVSSYEQYF.

V gene TRBV12-3 or TRBV12-4 combines with J gene TRBJ2-1; D perhaps matches TRBD1 (5 bases). The CDR3 extends over 15 amino acids. Between the trimmed V and J ends, which lost 5 bases and 3 bases, there was a span of 14 bases. The CDR3 spells CASSTTGYRYNEQFF. CDR3 coding DNA: TGTGCCAGCAGTACCACAGGCTATCGCTACAATGAGCAGTTCTTC.

This clonotype has at least ten counts. This chain connects TRBV20-1 to TRBJ1-1, with D perhaps TRBD1 (6 bases). CDR1 DFQATT and CDR2 SNEGSKA come from the germline V gene (reference sequence). V lost 4 bases, J lost 2 bases, and 11 bases lay in between. CDR3 length: 13 amino acids. The chain's CDR3 is CSAIGQINTEAFF. As DNA, the CDR3 is TGCAGTGCTATCGGACAGATTAACACTGAAGCTTTCTTT.

This clonotype was seen a few times. The V call is TRBV5-8, the J call TRBJ1-3; D remains ambiguous. The V and J ends lost 4 bases and 6 bases respectively, with 17 bases between them. Germline values: CDR1 SGHTS, CDR2 YDEGEE. This CDR3 region has 15 residues. The CDR3 sequence: CASSILRHGENTIYF. DNA of the CDR3: TGTGCCAGCAGCATCCTACGGCACGGTGAAAACACCATATATTTT.